This entry is about one T cell receptor (beta chain). Profiling relied on immunoSEQ multiplex PCR, and the TCRdb table lists in-frame clones only, not all of them. Altogether approximately 480,000 clones are present, 87% being singletons, with the ten largest covering about 13%. The record originates from a study of Ad26.COV2.S vaccination and SARS-CoV-2 variants. CDR1 MNHNY and CDR2 SVGAGI come from the germline V gene (reference sequence). The CDR3 contains 13 residues. Trimming pared 4 bases from V and 1 base from J, leaving 7 bases between. The treatment here: about 20 received Ad26.COV2.S at low or high dose, single or two shots; a few received placebo; per-sample allocation not given. All samples were drawn on day 63, counting from the first vaccine or placebo injection. It was Wuhan-strain SARS-CoV-2 spike that the Ad26 vaccine vector expressed.

The receptor was derived from a person aged 18-65 years who received the Ad26.COV2.S COVID-19 vaccine or a placebo. The J gene is TRBJ1-1, the V gene TRBV6-6; D unresolved. Specimen: peripheral blood, collected in a trial of Ad26.COV2.S vaccine versus placebo. CDR3 residues: CASSWPGNTEAFF. The CDR3 bases are TGTGCCAGCAGTTGGCCAGGGAACACTGAAGCTTTCTTT.